These T cell receptor beta chains were read from a single sample in a study of a mutant IDH1 vaccine in newly diagnosed glioma. Assay used: immunoSEQ multiplex PCR; TCRdb lists only in-frame clones, some missing. The sample includes tens of thousands of clones, approximately 91% of them seen just once. Sequencing was performed on PBMCs, taken from a glioma patient treated with radiotherapy, temozolomide or both. These receptors were taken from a man aged 25 to 45 with glioma. Each CDR3 is given with its conserved first and last residue. The D gene is left open where the match is weak. Rows may omit the clone size; those that give it use once, few, many or a size class.

v_gene: TRBV29-1; abundance: NA; d_gene: NA; j_gene: TRBJ2-5; CDR3nt: TGCAGCGCCGACTCAGGGAGTCGAACCCAGTACTTC; CDR3aa: CSADSGSRTQYF
v_gene: TRBV7-9; abundance: NA; d_gene: NA; j_gene: TRBJ2-1; CDR3nt: TGTGCCAGCAGCTTAGGGGCTAGCCGGTCCTACAATGAGCAGTTCTTC; CDR3aa: CASSLGASRSYNEQFF
v_gene: TRBV10-1; abundance: NA; d_gene: NA; j_gene: TRBJ2-2; CDR3nt: TGCGCAGGGAGGGCAGGGGAAGCCGGGGAGCTGTTTTTT; CDR3aa: CAGRAGEAGELFF
v_gene: TRBV7-2; abundance: few; d_gene: NA; j_gene: TRBJ2-3; CDR3nt: TGTGCCAGCAGCTTAGCGGTCGGCACTTTCACAGATACGCAGTATTTT; CDR3aa: CASSLAVGTFTDTQYF
v_gene: TRBV19; abundance: NA; d_gene: NA; j_gene: TRBJ2-7; CDR3nt: TGTGCCAGTAGTATAGAGGACAGAACCGAGCAGTACTTC; CDR3aa: CASSIEDRTEQYF
v_gene: TRBV5-1; abundance: NA; d_gene: NA; j_gene: TRBJ2-1; CDR3nt: TGCGCCAGCAGCCTGACTAGAAATGAGCAGTTCTTC; CDR3aa: CASSLTRNEQFF
v_gene: TRBV5-4; abundance: NA; d_gene: NA; j_gene: TRBJ1-2; CDR3nt: TGTGCCAGCAGCCGAGACCCCATGGGCTATGGCTACACCTTC; CDR3aa: CASSRDPMGYGYTF
v_gene: TRBV7-6; abundance: NA; d_gene: TRBD2; j_gene: TRBJ2-7; CDR3nt: TGTGCCAGCAGCCCAGGGACTAGCGGACCCCTTGAGCAGTACTTC; CDR3aa: CASSPGTSGPLEQYF
v_gene: TRBV29-1; abundance: once; d_gene: NA; j_gene: TRBJ2-2; CDR3nt: TGCAGCGTTGAAGTGATTGGAAGGGGGAACACCGGGGAGCTGTTTTTT; CDR3aa: CSVEVIGRGNTGELFF
v_gene: TRBV6-4; abundance: NA; d_gene: NA; j_gene: TRBJ1-2; CDR3nt: TGTGCCAGCAGTGACTCGGAAGGGGGTGGCTACACCTTC; CDR3aa: CASSDSEGGGYTF
v_gene: TRBV19; abundance: NA; d_gene: NA; j_gene: TRBJ1-2; CDR3nt: TGTGCCAGTACCCCCCCCGGGACAAGCGGCTACACCTTC; CDR3aa: CASTPPGTSGYTF
v_gene: TRBV4-2; abundance: NA; d_gene: NA; j_gene: TRBJ2-3; CDR3nt: TGTGCCAGCAGCCCCCGTGGAGATACGCAGTATTTT; CDR3aa: CASSPRGDTQYF
v_gene: TRBV6-5; abundance: NA; d_gene: NA; j_gene: TRBJ1-1; CDR3nt: TGTGCCAGCAACGGGGAGACTGAAGCTTTCTTT; CDR3aa: CASNGETEAFF
v_gene: TRBV30; abundance: NA; d_gene: NA; j_gene: TRBJ1-3; CDR3nt: TGTGCCTGGGGGAGCTCTGGAAACACCATATATTTT; CDR3aa: CAWGSSGNTIYF
v_gene: TRBV9; abundance: NA; d_gene: NA; j_gene: TRBJ2-7; CDR3nt: TGTGCCAGCAGCGTAGCTCCGGGGGACACCTACGAGCAGTACTTC; CDR3aa: CASSVAPGDTYEQYF
v_gene: TRBV16; abundance: NA; d_gene: NA; j_gene: TRBJ2-4; CDR3nt: TGTGCCAGCAGCCAATCAGGGACAAATAAAAACATTCAGTACTTC; CDR3aa: CASSQSGTNKNIQYF
v_gene: TRBV5-6; abundance: few; d_gene: TRBD1; j_gene: TRBJ2-3; CDR3nt: TGTGCCAGCAGCTCACGCGGACAGGGGGTAAGAAGGGATACGCAGTATTTT; CDR3aa: CASSSRGQGVRRDTQYF
v_gene: TRBV7-9; abundance: NA; d_gene: NA; j_gene: TRBJ1-5; CDR3nt: TGTGCCAGCAGCTTAGAAGTGGGAACCCAGCATTTT; CDR3aa: CASSLEVGTQHF
v_gene: TRBV5-1; abundance: NA; d_gene: NA; j_gene: TRBJ1-1; CDR3nt: TGCGCCAGCAGCATGGCCCACAGCGGGGTCACTGAAGCTTTCTTT; CDR3aa: CASSMAHSGVTEAFF
v_gene: TRBV4-2; abundance: NA; d_gene: NA; j_gene: TRBJ1-2; CDR3nt: TGTGCCAGCAGCCCCCCGGGACGCCCATATGGCTACACCTTC; CDR3aa: CASSPPGRPYGYTF
v_gene: TRBV5-4; abundance: NA; d_gene: TRBD2; j_gene: TRBJ2-7; CDR3nt: TGTGCCAGCAGCCCAGGACTAGCGGCCTACGAGCAGTACTTC; CDR3aa: CASSPGLAAYEQYF
v_gene: TRBV7-2; abundance: NA; d_gene: NA; j_gene: TRBJ2-5; CDR3nt: TGTGCCAGCAGCTTAACGGAGACCCAGTACTTC; CDR3aa: CASSLTETQYF
v_gene: TRBV4-1; abundance: NA; d_gene: TRBD2; j_gene: TRBJ2-1; CDR3nt: TGCGCCAGCAGCCAATTAGATATGGGACTAAGGTACAATGAGCAGTTCTTC; CDR3aa: CASSQLDMGLRYNEQFF
v_gene: TRBV30; abundance: NA; d_gene: TRBD1; j_gene: TRBJ1-5; CDR3nt: TGTGCCTGGACGCACCCAGGGGGGCCCCAGCATTTT; CDR3aa: CAWTHPGGPQHF
v_gene: TRBV30; abundance: NA; d_gene: NA; j_gene: TRBJ1-2; CDR3nt: TGTGCCTGGAGACACTTTAACTATGGCTACACCTTC; CDR3aa: CAWRHFNYGYTF
v_gene: TRBV7-9; abundance: NA; d_gene: TRBD2; j_gene: TRBJ2-1; CDR3nt: TGTGCCAGCAGCTTAGGAGGCGGGAGGGCCCTCGGTGAGCAGTTCTTC; CDR3aa: CASSLGGGRALGEQFF
v_gene: TRBV7-8; abundance: NA; d_gene: TRBD2; j_gene: TRBJ2-1; CDR3nt: TGTGCCAGCAGCATACGGGCAGGGCGTCTAGCGGGAGTCAATGAGCAGTTCTTC; CDR3aa: CASSIRAGRLAGVNEQFF